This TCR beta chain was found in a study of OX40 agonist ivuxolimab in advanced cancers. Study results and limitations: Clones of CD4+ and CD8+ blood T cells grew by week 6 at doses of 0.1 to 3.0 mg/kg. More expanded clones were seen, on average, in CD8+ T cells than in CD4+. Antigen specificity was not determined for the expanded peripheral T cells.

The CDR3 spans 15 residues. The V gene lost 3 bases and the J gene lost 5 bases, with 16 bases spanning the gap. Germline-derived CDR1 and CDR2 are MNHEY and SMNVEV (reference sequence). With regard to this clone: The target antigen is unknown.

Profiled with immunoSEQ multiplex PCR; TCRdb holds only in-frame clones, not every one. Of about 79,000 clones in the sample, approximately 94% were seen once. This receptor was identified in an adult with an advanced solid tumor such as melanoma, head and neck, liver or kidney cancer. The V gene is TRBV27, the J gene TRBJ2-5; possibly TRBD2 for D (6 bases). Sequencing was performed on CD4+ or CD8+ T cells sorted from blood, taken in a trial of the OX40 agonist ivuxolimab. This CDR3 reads CASSFAGPSGETQYF. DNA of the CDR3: TGTGCCAGCAGTTTCGCGGGGCCATCCGGGGAGACCCAGTACTTC.